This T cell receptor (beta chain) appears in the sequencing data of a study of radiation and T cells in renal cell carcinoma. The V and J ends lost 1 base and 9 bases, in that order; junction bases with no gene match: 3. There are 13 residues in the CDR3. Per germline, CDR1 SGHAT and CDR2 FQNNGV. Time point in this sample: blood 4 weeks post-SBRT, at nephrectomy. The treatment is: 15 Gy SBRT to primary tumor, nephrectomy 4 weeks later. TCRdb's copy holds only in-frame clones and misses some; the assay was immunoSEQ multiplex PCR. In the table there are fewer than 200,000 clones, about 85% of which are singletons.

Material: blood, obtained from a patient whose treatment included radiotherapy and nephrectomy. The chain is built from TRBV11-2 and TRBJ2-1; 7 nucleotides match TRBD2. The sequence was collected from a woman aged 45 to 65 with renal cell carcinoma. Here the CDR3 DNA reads TGTGCCAGCAGCTTAGTAATAGCGGGTGAGCAGTTCTTC. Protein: CASSLVIAGEQFF.